This T cell receptor (beta chain) was observed in a study of metastatic and nonmetastatic thyroid tumors. The overall study: Blood and tumor or nodule tissue repertoires from malignant and benign thyroid patients were compared.

At least ten counts were recorded for this clone. TCRdb reprocessed the PCR reads using MiXCR. The sample carries some 54,000 clones, under 20% recorded once. Before thyroid surgery, none of the patients had received any treatment. The germline gives CDR1 SNHLY, CDR2 FYNNEI. The V and J ends lost 6 bases and 9 bases, in that order; junction bases with no gene match: 8. The CDR3 has 14 residues. V is TRBV2 and J is TRBJ1-6; TRBD1 matches at 7 bases. The receptor comes from a female donor with papillary thyroid cancer or a benign thyroid nodule (not recorded which). Some clones in this sample may be carry-over from other donors' samples. Material: blood. The CDR3 sequence is CASRTSTGSSPLHF. The CDR3 coding sequence is TGTGCCAGCAGAACCTCGACAGGGTCTTCACCCCTCCACTTT.